This entry lists 27 T cell receptor beta chains sequenced from one sample in a study of early T cells in non-severe SARS-CoV-2 infection. In TCRdb, the 5' RACE reads were re-called with MiXCR into one record per CDR3 protein. The sample yields over 20,000 distinct CDR3 sequences, around 5% seen once. Specimen: whole blood. These receptor sequences come from an adult who was a healthcare worker with PCR-confirmed SARS-CoV-2 infection or an uninfected control (not recorded which).

This clonotype was recorded a few times. The gene calls are TRBV5-1 and TRBJ1-2; no firm D call. CDR3 length: 12 residues. Trimming left V 1 base short and J 3 bases short, with 4 bases between. The germline gives CDR1 SGHRS, CDR2 YFSETQ. The CDR3 DNA follows: TGCGCCAGCAGCTTGACAGACTATGGCTACACCTTC. Its translation: CASSLTDYGYTF.

This clonotype came up a few times. The V and J genes are TRBV7-7 and TRBJ2-1; either TRBD1 or TRBD2 may supply D (5 bases each). Germline values: CDR1 SSHAT, CDR2 FNYEAQ (reference sequence). V shed 5 bases and J shed 0 bases, with 11 bases lying between them. There are 15 residues in the CDR3. Here the CDR3 reads CASSPGANSYNEQFF. The DNA of the CDR3 is TGTGCCAGCAGCCCCGGGGCTAACTCCTACAATGAGCAGTTCTTC.

This clonotype showed up just a few times. This chain uses TRBV7-2 with TRBJ2-1; D tentatively reads TRBD1 or TRBD2 (6 bases each). This CDR3 contains 13 residues. The germline V gene has CDR1 SGHTA and CDR2 FQGNSA. Trimming removed 8 bases from V and 7 bases from J, with 15 bases in between. The CDR3 spells CASCAGEENEQFF. The CDR3, as DNA: TGTGCCAGCTGCGCAGGGGAGGAGAATGAGCAGTTCTTC.

This clonotype was seen many times. The genes are TRBV5-1 and TRBJ2-2; the D is unclear. Germline CDR1 is SGHRS and CDR2 is YFSETQ. The length of the CDR3 is 15 residues. V lost 0 bases and J 3 bases, leaving 9 bases between the germline ends. The CDR3 reads CASSLAVPDTGELFF. CDR3 DNA sequence: TGCGCCAGCAGCTTGGCCGTTCCAGACACCGGGGAGCTGTTTTTT.

This clonotype was seen only a few times. The chain carries TRBV28 and TRBJ1-5, with no clear D. With 2 bases removed from V and 1 base from J, the gap between germline ends came to 6 bases. Germline lookup yields CDR1 MDHEN and CDR2 SYDVKM. The length of the CDR3 is 14 residues. For the CDR3, the DNA is TGTGCCAGCAGTTTAGCCAGGAGCAATCAGCCCCAGCATTTT. Protein: CASSLARSNQPQHF.

This clonotype is large (0.1 to 1%) by share. The chain joins TRBV10-2 to TRBJ1-2, with TRBD1 identical over 7 bases. The CDR3 is 13 residues long. Unmatched junction bases numbered 3, after V lost 3 bases and J lost 5 bases. CDR1 and CDR2 (germline): WSHSY, SAAADI. The CDR3 is CASSDAGGYGYTF. Written as DNA, the CDR3 is TGCGCCAGCAGTGATGCAGGGGGTTATGGCTACACCTTC.

The chain carries TRBV7-2 and TRBJ2-5; TRBD1 aligns across 8 bases. The junction had 4 bases not matched to a gene; V was cut back by 4 bases and J by 6 bases. CDR3 length: 13 amino acids. The germline V gene has CDR1 SGHTA and CDR2 FQGNSA. The CDR3 region is CASSSRQGQTQYF. CDR3 DNA: TGTGCCAGCAGCTCCCGACAGGGGCAGACCCAGTACTTC.

Ten or more counts support this clonotype. J is TRBJ2-7 and V is TRBV5-6; possible D gene TRBD2, 6 bases. Between the trimmed V and J ends, which lost 0 bases and 2 bases, there was a span of 18 bases. The germline V gene has CDR1 SGHDT and CDR2 YYEEEE. This CDR3 spans 17 amino acids. In nucleotides, the CDR3 is TGTGCCAGCAGCTTGGACGGCGGGGCCCCCTTCCCCTACGAGCAGTACTTC. It is translated as CASSLDGGAPFPYEQYF.

The sample holds many counts of this clonotype. The V call is TRBV12-3 or TRBV12-4, the J call TRBJ1-3; unclear D gene. The length of the CDR3 is 14 residues. V was clipped by 2 bases and J by 1 base, with 6 bases between them. DNA of the CDR3: TGTGCCAGCAGTTTATCTGGGTCTGGAAACACCATATATTTT. Its translation is CASSLSGSGNTIYF.

The table lists this clonotype with many counts. The J gene is TRBJ1-3, the V gene TRBV19; no definite D call. The CDR3 contains 16 residues. From germline, CDR1 is LNHDA and CDR2 SQIVND (reference sequence). V was cut by 0 bases and J by 0 bases, with 9 bases left in between. The CDR3 DNA is TGTGCCAGTAGTATAGACCAGCAGAGCTCTGGAAACACCATATATTTT. Translated, it gives CASSIDQQSSGNTIYF.

This clonotype showed up many times. The chain carries TRBV6-1 and TRBJ2-1; the D is unclear. The germline gives CDR1 MNHNS, CDR2 SASEGT. Trimming took off 6 bases at V and 7 bases at J, with 13 bases between the two ends. The CDR3 is made up of 13 amino acids. The CDR3 DNA sequence: TGTGCCAGCAGCTACTCCCTTGAGAATGAGCAGTTCTTC. Its translation is CASSYSLENEQFF.

This clonotype was counted a few times. The chain employs TRBV5-6 and TRBJ2-7; D tentatively fits TRBD1 or TRBD2 (5 bases each). The CDR3 is 13 residues long. Trimming removed 5 bases from V and 4 bases from J, with 13 bases in between. Germline CDR1 and CDR2: SGHDT and YYEEEE. The CDR3 DNA reads TGTGCCAGCAGTCGTCGGGGCGGATACGAGCAGTACTTC. Translated: CASSRRGGYEQYF.

This clonotype was observed a handful of times. This chain connects TRBV5-1 to TRBJ2-3; TRBD2 matches 9 bases. Germline values: CDR1 SGHRS, CDR2 YFSETQ. The CDR3 consists of 14 residues. V gave up 6 bases and J gave up 4 bases; unmatched junction bases: 6. This chain's CDR3 is CASKPGLASDTQYF. The CDR3 DNA reads TGCGCCAGCAAGCCGGGACTAGCTTCAGATACGCAGTATTTT.

V and J are TRBV11-2 and TRBJ2-3; D tentatively reads TRBD1 or TRBD2 (6 bases each). Germline loops: CDR1 SGHAT, CDR2 FQNNGV. V lost 3 bases, J lost 10 bases, and 11 bases lay in between. The CDR3 is 12 amino acids. The CDR3 DNA follows: TGTGCCAGCAGCTTCAACCGGGGGCCGCAGTATTTT. Translated, it gives CASSFNRGPQYF.

This clonotype occurred many times. This sequence joins TRBV7-8 and TRBJ2-2, with 10 bases identical to TRBD2. CDR1 and CDR2 (germline): SGHVS, FQNEAQ. V was pared by 3 bases and J by 4 bases, with 8 bases of the junction left unmatched. This CDR3 contains 17 residues. CDR3 sequence: CASSFTSLAGVTGELFF. Written as DNA, the CDR3 is TGTGCCAGCAGCTTCACTTCTCTAGCGGGAGTCACCGGGGAGCTGTTTTTT.

This clonotype was seen a few times. The gene calls are TRBV12-3 or TRBV12-4 and TRBJ1-4; 9 bases fit TRBD1. Losses at the gene ends were 2 bases for V and 6 bases for J; bases not matched to a gene: 4. This CDR3 is built from 15 residues. The CDR3: CASSLLRTGDEKLFF. The CDR3 coding sequence is TGTGCCAGCAGTTTATTAAGGACAGGGGATGAAAAACTGTTTTTT.

The chain uses TRBV25-1 and TRBJ2-3; D might be TRBD2 (6 bases). There are 16 residues in the CDR3. V was shortened by 2 bases and J by 1 base, with 13 bases between the two germline ends. Germline CDR1 is MGHDK and CDR2 is SYGVNS. The CDR3 is CASSETGGDGTDTQYF. Written as DNA, the CDR3 is TGTGCCAGCAGTGAAACCGGCGGGGACGGCACAGATACGCAGTATTTT.

This clonotype was counted only a few times. The chain uses TRBV18 and TRBJ2-1, with unresolved D. The germline CDR1 and CDR2 sequences are KGHSH and LQKENI. The ends were cut back, 2 bases at V and 8 bases at J, with 4 bases in the middle. CDR3 size: 11 residues. CDR3 loop: CASSPKDEQFF. CDR3 coding DNA: TGTGCCAGCTCACCAAAGGATGAGCAGTTCTTC.

This clonotype has at least ten counts. The V gene is TRBV7-9, the J gene TRBJ2-2; 9 nucleotides align to TRBD1. The V gene's germline CDR1 is SEHNR and CDR2 FQNEAQ (reference sequence). The CDR3 runs to 16 residues. The ends lost 5 bases at V and 6 bases at J; junction bases unmatched: 10. This CDR3 reads CASSDSGTGSPGELFF. The CDR3 DNA reads TGTGCCAGCAGCGATTCCGGGACAGGGAGCCCCGGGGAGCTGTTTTTT.

This clonotype has only a few counts. The V gene is TRBV6-1, the J gene TRBJ2-2, with D tentatively TRBD1 or TRBD2 (7 bases each). Germline CDR1 and CDR2: MNHNS and SASEGT. The CDR3 runs to 15 residues. Trimming stripped 10 bases from V and 1 base from J, with 16 bases between. The CDR3 sequence: CATKQGTMNTGELFF. The DNA for the CDR3 is TGTGCCACCAAACAGGGGACTATGAACACCGGGGAGCTGTTTTTT.

This clonotype came up many times. This chain links TRBV25-1 with TRBJ1-3, with a weak D call TRBD1 (5 bases). Per germline, CDR1 MGHDK and CDR2 SYGVNS. This CDR3 is built from 18 residues. V lost 7 bases and J lost 0, with 22 bases in between. The CDR3 sequence: CASISPQVSPSSGNTIYF. The CDR3 DNA sequence: TGTGCCAGCATCTCCCCACAGGTGTCCCCGAGCTCTGGAAACACCATATATTTT. The full variable domain, its missing parts supplied by reference TRBV25-1 and TRBJ1-3, is EADIYQTPRYLVIGTGKKITLECSQTMGHDKMYWYQQDPGMELHLIHYSYGVNSTEKGDLSSESTVSRIRTEHFPLTLESARPSHTSQYLCASISPQVSPSSGNTIYFGEGSWLTVV.

This sequence joins TRBV20-1 and TRBJ2-7; the match to TRBD2 covers 9 bases. The J segment lost 4 bases and the V segment lost 1 base, leaving 5 bases of the junction unmatched. The length of the CDR3 is 14 residues. CDR1 DFQATT and CDR2 SNEGSKA come from the germline V gene (reference sequence). CDR3 sequence reads: CSARVPSGTYEQYF. The DNA of the CDR3 is TGCAGTGCTAGAGTGCCTAGCGGGACTTACGAGCAGTACTTC.

A few counts support this clonotype. The chain carries TRBV6-2 or TRBV6-3 and TRBJ2-2; no definite D call. Trimming cost V 5 bases and J 3 bases, with 13 bases left between them. The length of the CDR3 is 15 residues. The germline V gene has CDR1 MNHEY and CDR2 SVGEGT. The CDR3 sequence: CASSPFAAYTGELFF. The CDR3 DNA reads as TGTGCCAGCAGTCCCTTCGCGGCTTACACCGGGGAGCTGTTTTTT.

The gene calls are TRBV9 and TRBJ2-7; weak D call: TRBD1 (5 bases). CDR1 and CDR2 (germline): SGDLS, YYNGEE. This CDR3 has 15 residues. V was clipped by 3 bases and J by 7 bases, with 20 bases between them. The CDR3 spells CASSEGPRKGYEQYF. As DNA, the CDR3 is TGTGCCAGCAGCGAGGGGCCCCGGAAGGGATATGAGCAGTACTTC.

This clonotype came up many times. The chain joins TRBV18 to TRBJ1-1; a possible D gene is TRBD1 (6 bases). CDR3 size: 15 residues. Trimming removed 6 bases from V and 4 bases from J, with 18 bases in between. Germline V gene lookup returns CDR1 KGHSH and CDR2 LQKENI. The CDR3 nucleotides are TGTGCCAGCTCCGAGGGGGAAGTTTTAGTCACTGAAGCTTTCTTT. Protein sequence: CASSEGEVLVTEAFF.

The genes are TRBV14 and TRBJ2-2; D is possibly TRBD2 (6 bases). V was clipped by 1 base and J by 5 bases, with 8 bases between them. There are 14 residues in the CDR3. Germline V gives CDR1 SGHDN, CDR2 FVKESK. The CDR3 loop reads CASSQAAGTGELFF. CDR3 sequence (DNA): TGTGCCAGCAGCCAAGCCGCGGGGACCGGGGAGCTGTTTTTT.

This clonotype was observed at least ten times. The gene calls are TRBV28 and TRBJ2-1, with D perhaps TRBD2 (5 bases). Trimming removed 5 bases at V and 9 bases at J, with 20 bases between. Per germline, CDR1 MDHEN and CDR2 SYDVKM. This CDR3 has 15 residues. In DNA form, the CDR3 reads TGTGCCAGCAGTGCTGCTGGGGTAGCAGGAGGTGAGCAGTTCTTC. Translating it yields CASSAAGVAGGEQFF.